These 29 T cell receptor beta chains were sequenced from one sample in a study of neoadjuvant anti-PD-1 for oral cavity cancer. Generated by immunoSEQ multiplex PCR, the TCRdb table keeps only in-frame clones and is missing some. This sample has approximately 13,000 clones, with approximately 70% found just once. The time point is: after neoadjuvant nivolumab, at surgical resection. Material: PBMCs, obtained after nivolumab (anti-PD-1) treatment. Source of these receptors: a person aged 40 to 85 with oral cavity squamous cell carcinoma.

The chain joins TRBV7-6 to TRBJ2-2; 8 bases map to TRBD2. Germline loops: CDR1 SGHVS, CDR2 FNYEAQ. The trim removed 5 bases at V and 6 bases at J, leaving 11 bases unmatched. The CDR3 has 16 residues. The CDR3 protein is CASSHHSGAVPGELFF. CDR3 nucleotide sequence: TGTGCCAGCAGCCACCATAGCGGGGCAGTCCCCGGGGAGCTGTTTTTT.

The chain employs TRBV15 and TRBJ2-1, with D perhaps assigned TRBD1 or TRBD2 (6 bases each). The CDR3 has 15 amino acids. V was clipped by 11 bases and J by 0 bases, with 17 bases between them. Looked up from germline, CDR1 is LNHNV and CDR2 is YYDKDF (reference sequence). The chain's CDR3 is CASGRRGSSYNEQFF. CDR3 in DNA: TGTGCCTCGGGGAGGAGGGGGAGCTCCTACAATGAGCAGTTCTTC. Full variable domain (rest looked up from reference TRBV15 and TRBJ2-1): DAMVIQNPRYQVTQFGKPVTLSCSQTLNHNVMYWYQQKSSQAPKLLFHYYDKDFNNEADTPDNFQSRRPNTSFCFLDIRSPGLGDTAMYLCASGRRGSSYNEQFFGPGTRLTVL.

This chain uses TRBV10-2 with TRBJ2-7; 11 nucleotides match TRBD2. The J segment lost 7 bases and the V segment lost 5 bases, leaving 13 bases of the junction unmatched. The CDR3 covers 16 residues. CDR1 is WSHSY, CDR2 SAAADI, per germline. The CDR3: CASSLSGRALTDEQYF. The CDR3 bases are TGCGCCAGCAGTCTTAGCGGGAGGGCCCTCACGGATGAGCAGTACTTC.

The chain has TRBV11-2 and TRBJ2-1; 10 positions agree with TRBD2. Germline lookup yields CDR1 SGHAT and CDR2 FQNNGV. With 5 bases clipped from V and 1 base from J, the junction kept 5 bases outside the gene matches. The CDR3 runs to 16 residues. The CDR3 reads CASSPLSGRSYNEQFF. The CDR3 coding sequence is TGTGCCAGCAGCCCGCTTAGCGGGAGGTCCTACAATGAGCAGTTCTTC. The full variable domain, rest sourced from reference TRBV11-2 and TRBJ2-1, is EAGVAQSPRYKIIEKRQSVAFWCNPISGHATLYWYQQILGQGPKLLIQFQNNGVVDDSQLPKDRFSAERLKGVDSTLKIQPAKLEDSAVYLCASSPLSGRSYNEQFFGPGTRLTVL.

This chain joins TRBV20-1 and TRBJ1-5; D ambiguous. CDR3 size: 11 residues. Germline V gene sequence: CDR1 DFQATT, CDR2 SNEGSKA (reference sequence). The V end was cut by 0 bases, the J end by 4 bases, with 1 base between. Here the CDR3 reads CSARENQPQHF. The CDR3 DNA reads TGCAGTGCTAGAGAAAATCAGCCCCAGCATTTT.

The chain uses TRBV6-6 and TRBJ2-1; D is undetermined. Trimming took 1 base from V and 5 from J, leaving 9 bases between them. The germline V gene encodes CDR1 MNHNY and CDR2 SVGAGI (reference sequence). This CDR3 is 14 amino acids long. The CDR3 reads CASSYFISNNEQFF. CDR3 coding DNA: TGTGCCAGCAGTTACTTTATATCAAACAATGAGCAGTTCTTC.

This clone was picked up a small number of times. V and J are TRBV30 and TRBJ2-7; D gene ambiguous. CDR3 length: 14 amino acids. Trimming left V 0 bases short and J 0 bases short, with 9 bases between. The germline gives CDR1 GTSNPN, CDR2 SVGIG (reference sequence). CDR3 loop: CAWSVEGPSYEQYF. CDR3 nucleotides: TGTGCCTGGAGTGTAGAAGGACCCTCCTACGAGCAGTACTTC.

The J gene is TRBJ2-1, the V gene TRBV7-8; TRBD2 agrees at 8 bases. Germline CDR1 SGHVS, CDR2 FQNEAQ. V was clipped by 1 base and J by 7 bases; unmatched bases: 6. The CDR3 extends over 15 amino acids. The chain's CDR3 is CASSLVPGGLNEQFF. DNA for the CDR3: TGTGCCAGCAGCTTAGTGCCGGGAGGGTTAAATGAGCAGTTCTTC.

The rearrangement uses TRBV2 and TRBJ2-7; 9 bases are shared with TRBD1. Trimming took 6 bases from V and 4 from J; bases not matched to a gene: 16. CDR1 SNHLY and CDR2 FYNNEI come from the germline V gene. This CDR3 is built from 17 residues. The DNA for the CDR3 is TGTGCCAGCAGGGACAGGGGTTTAGGTGGACCACTTTACGAGCAGTACTTC. Translated: CASRDRGLGGPLYEQYF.

This clone was found a few times. This sequence joins TRBV13 and TRBJ1-1, with D possibly matching TRBD1 (5 bases). The germline V and J ends were trimmed by 5 bases and 4 bases, with 17 bases remaining between them. The germline CDR1 and CDR2 sequences are PRHDT and FYEKMQ (reference sequence). This CDR3 region has 15 residues. The CDR3 DNA follows: TGTGCCAGCAGCCCGGGTGGAGGGGTGAGCACTGAAGCTTTCTTT. Residues: CASSPGGGVSTEAFF.

This chain uses TRBV7-8 with TRBJ1-5, with TRBD1 matching 8 bases. Germline CDR1 is SGHVS and CDR2 is FQNEAQ. The CDR3 loop spans 14 amino acids. V was clipped by 5 bases and J by 6 bases; unmatched bases: 6. CDR3 in amino acids: CASSGQGIAQPQHF. CDR3 nucleotide sequence: TGTGCCAGCAGCGGACAGGGAATAGCTCAGCCCCAGCATTTT.

This chain uses TRBV30 with TRBJ2-3; 8 nucleotides align to TRBD2. V was clipped by 0 bases and J by 6 bases; unmatched bases: 8. The CDR3 loop spans 15 amino acids. The germline V gene encodes CDR1 GTSNPN and CDR2 SVGIG (reference sequence). This chain's CDR3 is CAWSVSSGRVDTQYF. The CDR3 DNA reads TGTGCCTGGAGTGTTTCCAGCGGGAGAGTCGATACGCAGTATTTT.

This sequence joins TRBV18 and TRBJ2-2; TRBD2 matches 9 bases. The CDR3 is 17 residues long. Germline lookup yields CDR1 KGHSH and CDR2 LQKENI. The V segment lost 3 bases and the J segment 4 bases; nucleotides outside the gene matches: 9. CDR3 sequence reads: CASSPTSGPEATGELFF. The CDR3 DNA reads TGTGCCAGCTCACCGACTAGCGGCCCAGAGGCCACCGGGGAGCTGTTTTTT.

This chain joins TRBV29-1 and TRBJ1-1, with TRBD1 matching over 8 bases. The germline gives CDR1 SQVTM, CDR2 ANQGSEA. The ends lost 7 bases at V and 5 bases at J; junction bases unmatched: 12. The CDR3 runs to 14 residues. CDR3 sequence: CSAAPDRGGTEAFF. DNA for the CDR3: TGCAGCGCCGCCCCAGACAGGGGAGGAACTGAAGCTTTCTTT.

The CDR3 spells CASSWGLADNNEQFF. The CDR3 DNA reads as TGTGCCAGCAGCTGGGGACTAGCGGACAACAATGAGCAGTTCTTC. The rearrangement links TRBV7-3 to TRBJ2-1; 11 bases match TRBD2. V shed 4 bases, J shed 5 bases, and the junction held 4 bases outside the gene matches. Germline V gene data show CDR1 as SGHTA and CDR2 as FQGTGA. The CDR3 has 15 residues. The full variable domain, in which reference TRBV7-3 and TRBJ2-1 provide the parts outside the CDR3, is GAGVSQTPSNKVTEKGKYVELRCDPISGHTALYWYRQSLGQGPEFLIYFQGTGAADDSGLPNDRFFAVRPEGSVSTLKIQRTERGDSAVYLCASSWGLADNNEQFFGPGTRLTVL.

The chain links TRBV6-1 to TRBJ1-1, with 7 bases fitting TRBD1. Germline loops: CDR1 MNHNS, CDR2 SASEGT. V gave up 7 bases and J gave up 1 base; unmatched junction bases: 6. CDR3 length equals 14 residues. The CDR3 coding sequence is TGTGCCAGCATGAGGACAGGCTCGAACACTGAAGCTTTCTTT. This translates into CASMRTGSNTEAFF.

The chain's CDR3 is CASSLLSGLGGYTF. Here the CDR3 DNA reads TGTGCCAGCAGTTTACTCTCAGGGCTTGGAGGCTACACCTTC. This chain joins TRBV28 and TRBJ1-2; D possibly corresponds to TRBD1 (5 bases). The CDR3 has 14 residues. Trimming shortened V by 2 bases and J by 8 bases, and 15 bases separated the two germline ends. Looked up from germline, CDR1 is MDHEN and CDR2 is SYDVKM.

The rearrangement links TRBV29-1 to TRBJ1-2, with TRBD1 as a possible D gene (5 bases). The ends were cut back, 0 bases at V and 2 bases at J, with 7 bases in the middle. Germline values: CDR1 SQVTM, CDR2 ANQGSEA. There are 13 residues in the CDR3. The CDR3 nucleotides are TGCAGCGTTGAAGACAGGGAGAACTATGGCTACACCTTC. Translating it yields CSVEDRENYGYTF.

A few counts support this clone. The gene calls are TRBV5-1 and TRBJ2-7, with 8 positions matching TRBD1. Unmatched junction bases numbered 6, after V lost 4 bases and J lost 0 bases. Germline loops: CDR1 SGHRS, CDR2 YFSETQ. The CDR3 has 15 amino acids. The CDR3, as DNA: TGCGCCAGCAGCACGACAGGGGCCATCTCCTACGAGCAGTACTTC. Translated: CASSTTGAISYEQYF.

This clone came up a few times. The genes are TRBV28 and TRBJ2-7, with 10 positions matching TRBD1. CDR1 is MDHEN, CDR2 SYDVKM, per germline. Trimming removed 4 bases from V and 7 bases from J; junction bases left unmatched: 16. This CDR3 contains 17 residues. This CDR3 is CASSSRQGAAGFREQYF. The CDR3 DNA follows: TGTGCCAGCAGTTCCAGACAGGGGGCGGCGGGGTTCCGGGAGCAGTACTTC.

The chain is built from TRBV20-1 and TRBJ2-3, with a weak D call TRBD2 (5 bases). Germline V lookup: CDR1 DFQATT, CDR2 SNEGSKA (reference sequence). Trimming took off 3 bases at V and 7 bases at J, with 8 bases between the two ends. There are 11 residues in the CDR3. The CDR3 sequence is CSARAGNTQYF. The CDR3 DNA reads TGCAGTGCTAGGGCGGGTAATACGCAGTATTTT.

The J gene is TRBJ2-7, the V gene TRBV7-9; no firm D call. Germline assignment: CDR1 SEHNR and CDR2 FQNEAQ (reference sequence). This CDR3 comprises 12 residues. V dropped 5 bases and J dropped 10 bases, with 15 bases sitting between them. As DNA, the CDR3 is TGTGCCAGCAGCCACGCGGAGTTTTATCAGTACTTC. As protein: CASSHAEFYQYF.

V usage is TRBV9 and J usage is TRBJ2-5; 14 nucleotides align to TRBD2. Germline V CDR1 and CDR2: SGDLS, YYNGEE. J gave up 6 bases and V 4 bases, and 5 bases lay outside the gene matches. There are 15 residues in the CDR3. The CDR3 sequence: CASSLGTSGSQTQYF. The CDR3, as DNA: TGTGCCAGCAGCCTCGGGACTAGCGGGAGTCAGACCCAGTACTTC.

This chain connects TRBV6-5 to TRBJ2-7; TRBD2 aligns across 8 bases. Looked up from germline, CDR1 is MNHEY and CDR2 is SVGAGI. The CDR3 covers 13 residues. The V gene end was trimmed by 11 bases and the J gene end by 0 bases; junction bases not matched to a gene: 6. CDR3 amino acids: CAGVSGSSYEQYF. CDR3 nucleotides: TGTGCCGGGGTAAGCGGGAGCTCCTACGAGCAGTACTTC.

The count of this clone is one. The V gene is TRBV28, the J gene TRBJ2-5; D may be TRBD2 (6 bases). Germline assignment: CDR1 MDHEN and CDR2 SYDVKM. Trimming stripped 3 bases from V and 4 bases from J, with 15 bases between. CDR3 length equals 15 residues. The CDR3 coding sequence is TGTGCCAGCAGTTTGGTCTTGGTGGGAGGAGAGACCCAGTACTTC. The encoded protein is CASSLVLVGGETQYF.

This clone was seen a few times. The chain combines TRBV7-9 with TRBJ1-5; D unclear. From germline, CDR1 is SEHNR and CDR2 FQNEAQ (reference sequence). The CDR3 covers 13 residues. The V gene lost 7 bases and the J gene lost 5 bases, with 12 bases spanning the gap. Written as DNA, the CDR3 is TGTGCCAGCACCGACCGGGTTGATCAGCCCCAGCATTTT. Its protein is CASTDRVDQPQHF.

The chain combines TRBV25-1 with TRBJ2-2, with D possibly being TRBD1 (6 bases). The germline CDR1 and CDR2 sequences are MGHDK and SYGVNS. Trimming took 4 bases from V and 2 from J, leaving 8 bases between them. CDR3 length equals 14 residues. DNA for the CDR3: TGTGCCAGCAGTGGACAGGCTAACACCGGGGAGCTGTTTTTT. Its protein product is CASSGQANTGELFF.

This clone was observed once. The rearrangement links TRBV7-8 to TRBJ2-3; D not resolved. Trimming pared 0 bases from V and 6 bases from J, leaving 13 bases between. Looked up from germline, CDR1 is SGHVS and CDR2 is FQNEAQ. The CDR3 contains 15 residues. The chain's CDR3 is CASSLAVWEVDTQYF. As DNA, the CDR3 is TGTGCCAGCAGCTTAGCCGTGTGGGAAGTGGATACGCAGTATTTT.

The chain has TRBV6-5 and TRBJ1-4, with D tentatively TRBD1 (5 bases). Trimming cost V 4 bases and J 8 bases, with 17 bases left between them. Germline V gene lookup returns CDR1 MNHEY and CDR2 SVGAGI. The CDR3 consists of 15 residues. The CDR3 DNA sequence: TGTGCCAGCAGTTCCCCCCCGGGGCGACGGGAAAAACTGTTTTTT. Translated: CASSSPPGRREKLFF.